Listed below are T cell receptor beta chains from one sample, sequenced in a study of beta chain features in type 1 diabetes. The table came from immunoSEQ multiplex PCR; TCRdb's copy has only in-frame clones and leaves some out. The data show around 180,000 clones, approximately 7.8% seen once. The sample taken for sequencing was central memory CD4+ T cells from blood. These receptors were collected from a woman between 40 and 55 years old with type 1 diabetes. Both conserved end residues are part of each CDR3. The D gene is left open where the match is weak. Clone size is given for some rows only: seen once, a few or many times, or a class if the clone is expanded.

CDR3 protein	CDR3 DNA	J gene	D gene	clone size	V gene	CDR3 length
CASMDRDEQYF	TGTGCCAGCATGGACAGGGACGAACAGTACTTC	TRBJ2-7	TRBD1	many	TRBV28	11
CASSITGNQPQHF	TGTGCCAGCAGTATTACAGGGAATCAGCCCCAGCATTTT	TRBJ1-5	-	few	TRBV28	13
CAWSVLAGVGYEQYF	TGTGCCTGGAGTGTACTTGCGGGGGTCGGTTACGAGCAGTACTTC	TRBJ2-7	TRBD2	-	TRBV30	15
CASSMRGNEAFF	TGTGCCAGTAGTATGCGGGGAAATGAAGCTTTCTTT	TRBJ1-1	-	-	TRBV19	12
CAWSVGYQETQYF	TGTGCCTGGAGTGTCGGGTACCAAGAGACCCAGTACTTC	TRBJ2-5	-	-	TRBV30	13
CASSWGQSATNEKLFF	TGTGCCAGCAGTTGGGGACAGAGCGCAACTAATGAAAAACTGTTTTTT	TRBJ1-4	TRBD1	-	TRBV28	16
CASSSPRGEGGPEAFF	TGTGCCAGCAGCTCCCCCCGGGGTGAGGGCGGACCTGAAGCTTTCTTT	TRBJ1-1	-	few	TRBV5-4	16
CASSVGQARQETQYF	TGTGCCAGCAGCGTCGGACAGGCCCGCCAAGAGACCCAGTACTTC	TRBJ2-5	TRBD1	few	TRBV9	15
CASSSQRERRDTQYF	TGTGCCAGCAGCTCCCAGCGGGAGAGGAGAGATACGCAGTATTTT	TRBJ2-3	TRBD2	once	TRBV7-2	15
CASSIRQGVGTDTQYF	TGTGCCAGCAGCATCCGACAGGGAGTCGGCACAGATACGCAGTATTTT	TRBJ2-3	TRBD1	few	TRBV9	16
CASSLWDSAYGYTF	TGTGCCAGCAGTTTATGGGACAGTGCGTATGGCTACACCTTC	TRBJ1-2	-	few	TRBV28	14
CASSFGGVPLQETQYF	TGTGCCAGTAGTTTTGGAGGCGTGCCTCTCCAAGAGACCCAGTACTTC	TRBJ2-5	-	-	TRBV19	16
CASSQEPGRNEQFF	TGCGCCAGCAGCCAAGAACCCGGGAGAAATGAGCAGTTCTTC	TRBJ2-1	-	-	TRBV4-3	14
CASSIGGGSYEQYF	TGTGCCAGTAGTATAGGCGGAGGAAGCTACGAGCAGTACTTC	TRBJ2-7	-	few	TRBV19	14
CASSLGTGDEKLFF	TGTGCCAGCAGCTTGGGTACCGGGGATGAAAAACTGTTTTTT	TRBJ1-4	-	many	TRBV7-9	14
CASSPQQGTKSGANVLTF	TGTGCCAGCTCACCACAGCAGGGGACAAAATCTGGGGCCAACGTCCTGACTTTC	TRBJ2-6	-	-	TRBV18	18
CASSPTPGTGDDYGYTF	TGTGCCAGCTCACCAACCCCCGGGACAGGGGATGACTATGGCTACACCTTC	TRBJ1-2	TRBD1	-	TRBV18	17